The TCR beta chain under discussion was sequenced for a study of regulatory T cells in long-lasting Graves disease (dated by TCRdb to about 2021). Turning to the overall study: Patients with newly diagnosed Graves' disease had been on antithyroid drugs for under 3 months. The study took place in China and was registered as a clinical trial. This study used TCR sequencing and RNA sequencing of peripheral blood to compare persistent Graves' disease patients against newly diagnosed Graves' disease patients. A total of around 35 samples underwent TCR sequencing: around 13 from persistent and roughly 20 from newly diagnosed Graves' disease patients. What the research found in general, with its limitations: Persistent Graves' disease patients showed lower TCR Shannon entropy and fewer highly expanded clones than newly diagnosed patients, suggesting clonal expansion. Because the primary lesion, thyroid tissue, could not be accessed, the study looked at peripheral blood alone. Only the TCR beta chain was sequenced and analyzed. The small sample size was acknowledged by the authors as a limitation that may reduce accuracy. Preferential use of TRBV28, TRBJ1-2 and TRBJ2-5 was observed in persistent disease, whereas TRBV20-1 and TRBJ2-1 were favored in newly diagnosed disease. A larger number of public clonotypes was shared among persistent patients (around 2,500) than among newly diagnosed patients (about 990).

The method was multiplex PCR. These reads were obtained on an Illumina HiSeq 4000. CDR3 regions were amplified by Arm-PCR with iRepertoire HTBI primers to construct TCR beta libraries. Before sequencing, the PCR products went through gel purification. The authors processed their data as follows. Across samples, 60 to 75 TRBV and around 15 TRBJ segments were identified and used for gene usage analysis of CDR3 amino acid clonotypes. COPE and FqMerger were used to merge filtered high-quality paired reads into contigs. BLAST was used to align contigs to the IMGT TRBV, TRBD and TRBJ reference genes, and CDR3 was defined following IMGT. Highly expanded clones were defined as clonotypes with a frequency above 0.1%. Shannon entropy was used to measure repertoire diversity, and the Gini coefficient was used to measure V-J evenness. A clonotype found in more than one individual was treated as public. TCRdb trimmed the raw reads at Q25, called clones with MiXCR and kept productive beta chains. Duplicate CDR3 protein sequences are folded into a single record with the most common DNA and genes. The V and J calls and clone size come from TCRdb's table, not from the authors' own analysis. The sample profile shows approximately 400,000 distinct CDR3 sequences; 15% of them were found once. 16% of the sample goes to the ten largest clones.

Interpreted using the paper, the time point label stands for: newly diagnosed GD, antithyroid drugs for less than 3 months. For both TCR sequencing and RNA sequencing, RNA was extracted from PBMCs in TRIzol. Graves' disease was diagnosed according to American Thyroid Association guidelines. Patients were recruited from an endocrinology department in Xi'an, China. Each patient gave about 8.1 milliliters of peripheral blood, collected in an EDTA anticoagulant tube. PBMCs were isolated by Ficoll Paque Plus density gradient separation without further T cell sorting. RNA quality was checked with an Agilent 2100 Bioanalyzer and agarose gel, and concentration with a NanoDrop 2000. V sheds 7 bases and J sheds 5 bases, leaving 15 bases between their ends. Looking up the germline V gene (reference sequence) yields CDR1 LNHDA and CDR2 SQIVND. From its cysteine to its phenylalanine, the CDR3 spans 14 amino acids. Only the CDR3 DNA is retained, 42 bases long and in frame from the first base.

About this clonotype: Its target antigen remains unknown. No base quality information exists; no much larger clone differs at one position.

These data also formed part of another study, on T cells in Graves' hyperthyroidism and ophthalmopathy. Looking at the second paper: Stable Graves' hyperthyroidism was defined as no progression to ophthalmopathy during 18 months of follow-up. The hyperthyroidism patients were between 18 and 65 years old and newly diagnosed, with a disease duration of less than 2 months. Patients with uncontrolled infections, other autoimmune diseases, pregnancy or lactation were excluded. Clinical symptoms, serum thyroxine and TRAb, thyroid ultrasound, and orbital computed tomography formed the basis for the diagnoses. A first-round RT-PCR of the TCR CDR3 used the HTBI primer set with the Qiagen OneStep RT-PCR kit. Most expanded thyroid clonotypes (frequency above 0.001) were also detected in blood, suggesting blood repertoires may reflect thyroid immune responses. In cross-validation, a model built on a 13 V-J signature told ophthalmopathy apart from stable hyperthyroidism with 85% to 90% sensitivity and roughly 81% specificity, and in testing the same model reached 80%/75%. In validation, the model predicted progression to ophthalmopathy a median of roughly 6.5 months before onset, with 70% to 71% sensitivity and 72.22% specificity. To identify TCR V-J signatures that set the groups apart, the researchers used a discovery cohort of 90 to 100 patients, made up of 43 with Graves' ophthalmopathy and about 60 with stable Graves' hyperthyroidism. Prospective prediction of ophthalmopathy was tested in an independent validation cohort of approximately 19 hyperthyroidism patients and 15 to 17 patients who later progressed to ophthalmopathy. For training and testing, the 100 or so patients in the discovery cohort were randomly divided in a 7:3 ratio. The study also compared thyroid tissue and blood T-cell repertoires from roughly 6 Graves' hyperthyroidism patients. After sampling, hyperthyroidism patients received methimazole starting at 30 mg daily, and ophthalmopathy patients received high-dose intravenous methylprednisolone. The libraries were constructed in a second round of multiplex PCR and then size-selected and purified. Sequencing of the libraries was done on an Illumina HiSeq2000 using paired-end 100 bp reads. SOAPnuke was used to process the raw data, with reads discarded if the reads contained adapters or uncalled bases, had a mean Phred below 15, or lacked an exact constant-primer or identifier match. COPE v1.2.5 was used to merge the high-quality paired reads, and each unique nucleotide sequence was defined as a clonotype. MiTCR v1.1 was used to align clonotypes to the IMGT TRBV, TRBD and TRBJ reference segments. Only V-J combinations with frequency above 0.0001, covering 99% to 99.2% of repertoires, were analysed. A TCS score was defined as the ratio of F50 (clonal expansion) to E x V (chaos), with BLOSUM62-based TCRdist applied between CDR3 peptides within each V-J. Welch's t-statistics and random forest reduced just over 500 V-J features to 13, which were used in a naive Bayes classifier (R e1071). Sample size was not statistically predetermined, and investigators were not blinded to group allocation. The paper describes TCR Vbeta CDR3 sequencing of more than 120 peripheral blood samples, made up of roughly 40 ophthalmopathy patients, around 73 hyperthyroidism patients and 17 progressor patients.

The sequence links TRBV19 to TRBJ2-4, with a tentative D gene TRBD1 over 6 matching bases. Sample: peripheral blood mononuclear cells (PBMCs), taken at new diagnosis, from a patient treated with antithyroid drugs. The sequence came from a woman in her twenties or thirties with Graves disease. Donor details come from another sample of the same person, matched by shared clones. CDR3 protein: CASTLGTKENIQYF. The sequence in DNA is TGTGCCAGTACCCTGGGGACAAAAGAAAACATTCAGTACTTC.